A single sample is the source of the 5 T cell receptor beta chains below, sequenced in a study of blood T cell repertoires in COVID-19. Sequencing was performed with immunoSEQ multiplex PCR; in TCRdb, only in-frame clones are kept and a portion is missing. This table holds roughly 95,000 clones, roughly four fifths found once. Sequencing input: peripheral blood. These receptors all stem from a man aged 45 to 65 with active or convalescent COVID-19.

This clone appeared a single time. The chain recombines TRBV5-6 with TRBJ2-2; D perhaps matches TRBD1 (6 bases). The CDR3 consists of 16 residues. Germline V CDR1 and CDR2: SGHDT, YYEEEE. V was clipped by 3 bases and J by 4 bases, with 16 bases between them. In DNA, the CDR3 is TGTGCCAGCAGCTCCGCCGGGACAAAGATCACCGGGGAGCTGTTTTTT. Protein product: CASSSAGTKITGELFF.

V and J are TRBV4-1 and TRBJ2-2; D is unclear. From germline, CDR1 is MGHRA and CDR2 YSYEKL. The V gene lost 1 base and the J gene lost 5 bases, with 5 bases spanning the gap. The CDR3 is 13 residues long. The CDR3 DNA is TGCGCCAGCAGCCAAGGCGGTACCGGGGAGCTGTTTTTT. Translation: CASSQGGTGELFF.

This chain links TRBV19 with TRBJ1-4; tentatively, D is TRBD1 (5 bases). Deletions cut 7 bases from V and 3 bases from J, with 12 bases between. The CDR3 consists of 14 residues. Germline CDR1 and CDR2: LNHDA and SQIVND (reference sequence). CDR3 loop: CASMQDRSNEKLFF. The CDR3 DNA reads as TGTGCCAGTATGCAAGACAGATCTAATGAAAAACTGTTTTTT.

CDR3 loop: CAISESGVRDRAHQPQHF. The CDR3 nucleotides are TGTGCCATCAGTGAGTCGGGGGTTCGGGACAGGGCCCATCAGCCCCAGCATTTT. V usage is TRBV10-3 and J usage is TRBJ1-5; 9 bases are shared with TRBD1. Germline V lookup: CDR1 ENHRY, CDR2 SYGVKD. The CDR3 loop spans 18 amino acids. Trimming cost V 0 bases and J 5 bases; bases outside gene matches: 11.

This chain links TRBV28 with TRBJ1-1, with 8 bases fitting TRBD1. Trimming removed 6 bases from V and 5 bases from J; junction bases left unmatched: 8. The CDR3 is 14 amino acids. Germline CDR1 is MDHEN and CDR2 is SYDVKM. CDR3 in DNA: TGTGCCAGCAGGCCCGGGACAGGTCTTACTGAAGCTTTCTTT. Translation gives CASRPGTGLTEAFF.